This T cell receptor beta chain was profiled in a study of cytomegalovirus exposure and HLA in healthy donors. Study observations and caveats: Earlier analysis looked at TCR beta V segments, and most were productive about 87% or about 30% of the time. 150 or so TCR beta chains were listed as cytomegalovirus-associated.

The CDR3 is made up of 14 amino acids. V lost 6 bases and J lost 5; bases outside the gene matches: 2. Germline values: CDR1 MGHDK, CDR2 SYGVNS. Each donor was nominally healthy when sampled (though unrecorded immune exposures were likely). Comments on this clone: What it recognizes is unknown.

Both 60 Vbeta primers and 13 Jbeta primers went into the PCR. Profiled with immunoSEQ multiplex PCR; TCRdb holds only in-frame clones, not every one. The table records about 140,000 clones, 80% of them present only once. The TCR was taken from a man aged 40-55 years in good health and CMV-seronegative. Sequencing was done on a sample of PBMCs. This rearrangement joins TRBV25-1 to TRBJ1-6; TRBD1 aligns across 9 bases. CDR3 loop: CASSGTGHNSPLHF. The CDR3 DNA is TGTGCCAGCAGCGGGACAGGGCATAATTCACCCCTCCACTTT. The variable domain in full, completed from reference TRBV25-1 and TRBJ1-6, reads EADIYQTPRYLVIGTGKKITLECSQTMGHDKMYWYQQDPGMELHLIHYSYGVNSTEKGDLSSESTVSRIRTEHFPLTLESARPSHTSQYLCASSGTGHNSPLHFGNGTRLTVT.